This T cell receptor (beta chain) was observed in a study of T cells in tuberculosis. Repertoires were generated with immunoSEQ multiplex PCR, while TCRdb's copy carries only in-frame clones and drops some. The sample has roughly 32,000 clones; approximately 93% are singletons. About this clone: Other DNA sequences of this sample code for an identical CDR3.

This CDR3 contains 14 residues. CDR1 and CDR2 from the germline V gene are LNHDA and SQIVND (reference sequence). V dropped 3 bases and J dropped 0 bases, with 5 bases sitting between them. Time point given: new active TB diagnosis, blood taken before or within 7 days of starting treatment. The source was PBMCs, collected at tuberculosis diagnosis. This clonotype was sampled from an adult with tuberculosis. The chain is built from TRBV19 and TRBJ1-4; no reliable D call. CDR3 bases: TGTGCCAGTAGTATTTCGGCAACTAATGAAAAACTGTTTTTT. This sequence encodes CASSISATNEKLFF.